One and the same sample provided the 26 T cell receptor beta chains below, sequenced in a study of siplizumab effects on memory and regulatory T cells. Produced via immunoSEQ multiplex PCR; TCRdb's table is partial and in-frame only. This table has over 90,000 clones, about 94% appearing once. Sequencing was done on a sample of CD4+ T cells sorted from blood. The receptor source for this set is a human donor in good health.

This chain uses TRBV18 with TRBJ2-2; 8 positions match TRBD1. CDR1 is KGHSH, CDR2 LQKENI, per germline. This CDR3 comprises 17 residues. V trimming: 6 bases; J trimming: 5 bases; junction bases outside the gene matches: 14. CDR3 region: CASSSQGAPTATGELFF. The CDR3 nucleotides read TGTGCCAGCTCGTCGCAGGGGGCTCCGACCGCGACCGGGGAGCTGTTTTTT.

V usage is TRBV28 and J usage is TRBJ1-5, with 10 bases identical to TRBD1. Per germline, CDR1 MDHEN and CDR2 SYDVKM. The V gene end was trimmed by 7 bases and the J gene end by 5 bases; junction bases not matched to a gene: 5. CDR3 length: 14 amino acids. The CDR3 sequence: CASTPGQGHQPQHF. The CDR3 DNA follows: TGTGCCAGCACCCCGGGACAGGGGCATCAGCCCCAGCATTTT.

The CDR3 nucleotides read TGTGCCTGGAGACACTTCGCGAACACCGGGGAGCTGTTTTTT. This encodes CAWRHFANTGELFF. The V and J genes are TRBV30 and TRBJ2-2; D not certain. CDR1 and CDR2 from the germline V gene are GTSNPN and SVGIG (reference sequence). V lost 3 bases to trimming and J lost 0 bases, with 8 bases between them. This CDR3 spans 14 amino acids.

DNA of the CDR3: TGTGCCAGCAGCCCTGGGGACAGATGGGGCTACACCTTC. Translating it yields CASSPGDRWGYTF. The rearrangement uses TRBV7-6 and TRBJ1-2; 7 bases are a match to TRBD1. Germline V gene lookup returns CDR1 SGHVS and CDR2 FNYEAQ. The CDR3 is made up of 13 amino acids. V trimming: 5 bases; J trimming: 8 bases; junction bases outside the gene matches: 8.

The chain uses TRBV28 and TRBJ1-3, with a tentative D call TRBD1 (6 bases). V lost 1 base and J lost 0, with 19 bases in between. There are 19 residues in the CDR3. The germline V gene has CDR1 MDHEN and CDR2 SYDVKM. DNA for the CDR3: TGTGCCAGCAGTTTATCTTACAGGGATCCGGAGCTCTCTGGAAACACCATATATTTT. It is translated as CASSLSYRDPELSGNTIYF.

This chain connects TRBV5-5 to TRBJ2-5; 10 positions agree with TRBD2. The V gene end was trimmed by 3 bases and the J gene end by 5 bases; junction bases not matched to a gene: 10. Germline assignment: CDR1 SGHKS and CDR2 YYEKEE (reference sequence). This CDR3 region has 16 residues. The CDR3 spells CASSWEKREGGETQYF. The CDR3 DNA follows: TGTGCCAGCAGCTGGGAGAAGCGGGAGGGAGGGGAGACCCAGTACTTC.

V gene TRBV28 combines with J gene TRBJ2-5; perhaps TRBD2 as D (6 bases). Trimming stripped 10 bases from V and 5 bases from J, with 17 bases between. Germline loops: CDR1 MDHEN, CDR2 SYDVKM. The CDR3 loop spans 13 amino acids. The DNA for the CDR3 is TGTGCCACTACCCTGTTTGGGAGGGAGACCCAGTACTTC. It encodes CATTLFGRETQYF.

V gene TRBV18 combines with J gene TRBJ2-3; D is ambiguous. This CDR3 contains 17 residues. Germline loops: CDR1 KGHSH, CDR2 LQKENI. V was cut by 3 bases and J by 0 bases, with 16 bases left in between. The CDR3 nucleotides read TGTGCCAGCTCACCCTCTCTTCTCCTGGGGAGCACAGATACGCAGTATTTT. Translating it yields CASSPSLLLGSTDTQYF.

This chain uses TRBV11-3 with TRBJ2-6; D unclear. This CDR3 contains 17 residues. V was cut by 1 base and J by 0 bases, with 10 bases left in between. CDR1 and CDR2 from the germline V gene are SGHNT and YENEEA. CDR3 in amino acids: CASSLGSFSSGANVLTF. CDR3 DNA sequence: TGTGCCAGCAGCTTAGGAAGTTTCAGCTCTGGGGCCAACGTCCTGACTTTC.

V and J are TRBV9 and TRBJ2-3; 7 bases map to TRBD2. The CDR3 has 16 residues. The ends lost 4 bases at V and 0 bases at J; junction bases unmatched: 8. Germline V gives CDR1 SGDLS, CDR2 YYNGEE. For the CDR3, the DNA is TGTGCCAGCAGCAGAAGGGCGGGAGAAAGCACAGATACGCAGTATTTT. Encoded protein: CASSRRAGESTDTQYF.

The chain couples TRBV19 to TRBJ2-3, with D possibly being TRBD1 (5 bases). Germline-derived CDR1 and CDR2 are LNHDA and SQIVND (reference sequence). There are 16 residues in the CDR3. V lost 5 bases and J 4 bases, leaving 19 bases between the germline ends. The CDR3 region has the DNA TGTGCCAGTAGTCCTCAGGGTCCCTTCTTCCCAGATACGCAGTATTTT. This codes for CASSPQGPFFPDTQYF.

This clone was picked up one time. V and J are TRBV5-1 and TRBJ2-7; 8 bases are shared with TRBD1. CDR1 and CDR2 from the germline V gene are SGHRS and YFSETQ. V gave up 6 bases and J gave up 8 bases; unmatched junction bases: 10. The CDR3 is made up of 13 amino acids. This chain's CDR3 is CASNGPGTGQQYF. In DNA, the CDR3 is TGCGCCAGCAACGGTCCCGGGACAGGCCAGCAGTACTTC.

V and J are TRBV6-1 and TRBJ2-1, with D possibly being TRBD1 (7 bases). The V and J ends lost 8 bases and 6 bases respectively, with 14 bases between them. The germline CDR1 and CDR2 sequences are MNHNS and SASEGT. CDR3 length equals 13 residues. The CDR3 nucleotides are TGTGCCAGCCGCAGGGGGGATCCCAATGAGCAGTTCTTC. Protein product: CASRRGDPNEQFF.

The CDR3 sequence is CASSTETQYF. CDR3 nucleotide sequence: TGTGCCAGCAGTACAGAGACCCAGTACTTC. This rearrangement joins TRBV6-5 to TRBJ2-5; D is unclear. With 5 bases removed from V and 4 bases from J, the gap between germline ends came to 2 bases. The CDR3 sequence is 10 residues long. Per the germline V gene, CDR1 is MNHEY and CDR2 is SVGAGI.

The chain employs TRBV6-6 and TRBJ2-1; D is possibly TRBD1 (5 bases). The germline V and J ends were trimmed by 2 bases and 5 bases, with 10 bases remaining between them. There are 14 residues in the CDR3. Germline CDR1 MNHNY, CDR2 SVGAGI (reference sequence). Here the CDR3 reads CASSYTRQHNEQFF. In DNA, the CDR3 is TGTGCCAGCAGTTACACCAGACAGCACAATGAGCAGTTCTTC.

This chain uses TRBV7-9 with TRBJ2-6; D gene ambiguous. Per germline, CDR1 SEHNR and CDR2 FQNEAQ (reference sequence). Trimming cost V 5 bases and J 0 bases, with 11 bases left between them. This CDR3 has 16 amino acids. DNA of the CDR3: TGTGCCAGCAGCCCGAGACCGAGCTCTGGGGCCAACGTCCTGACTTTC. As protein: CASSPRPSSGANVLTF. Variable domain in full (rest from reference TRBV7-9 and TRBJ2-6): DTGVSQNPRHKITKRGQNVTFRCDPISEHNRLYWYRQTLGQGPEFLTYFQNEAQLEKSRLLSDRFSAERPKGSFSTLEIQRTEQGDSAMYLCASSPRPSSGANVLTFGAGSRLTVL.

The rearrangement uses TRBV11-2 and TRBJ1-1; no clear D. Germline CDR1 reads SGHAT; CDR2 reads FQNNGV. The length of the CDR3 is 15 residues. V was pared by 0 bases and J by 5 bases, with 13 bases between. DNA of the CDR3: TGTGCCAGCAGCTTAGAGGGCGGCGGAGGAACTGAAGCTTTCTTT. This encodes CASSLEGGGGTEAFF.

As to this clone: This sample includes further DNA sequences coding for the same CDR3. The rearrangement uses TRBV10-3 and TRBJ1-1; D unclear. Germline V gene lookup returns CDR1 ENHRY and CDR2 SYGVKD. The V end was cut by 7 bases, the J end by 0 bases, with 18 bases between. The CDR3 runs to 16 residues. The CDR3 region is CAINKDGRFMNTEAFF. The CDR3 DNA reads TGTGCCATCAATAAGGACGGGCGGTTCATGAACACTGAAGCTTTCTTT.

In its sample, this clone was seen once. The chain uses TRBV19 and TRBJ2-7; tentative D call: TRBD1 (5 bases). The V end lost 4 bases, the J end lost 6 bases, and 16 bases lay between the germline ends. Germline V gives CDR1 LNHDA, CDR2 SQIVND (reference sequence). This CDR3 comprises 14 residues. The CDR3 loop reads CASSRYVDRGEQYF. CDR3 DNA sequence: TGTGCCAGTAGTAGATATGTAGACAGAGGCGAGCAGTACTTC.

The chain links TRBV28 to TRBJ2-7; TRBD1 matches 10 bases. The CDR3 is made up of 15 amino acids. Germline V CDR1 and CDR2: MDHEN, SYDVKM. Trimming removed 6 bases from V and 2 bases from J; junction bases left unmatched: 7. CDR3 sequence reads: CASRSQGQGTYEQYF. The CDR3 DNA reads as TGTGCCAGCAGATCCCAGGGACAGGGGACCTACGAGCAGTACTTC.

A single count supports this clone. V is TRBV6-1 and J is TRBJ2-5; D might be TRBD1 (5 bases). Trimming pared 1 base from V and 5 bases from J, leaving 14 bases between. Germline V CDR1 and CDR2: MNHNS, SASEGT. The CDR3 length is 15 residues. The CDR3 is CASSEGARVRETQYF. The CDR3 DNA sequence: TGTGCCAGCAGTGAAGGAGCCAGGGTACGGGAGACCCAGTACTTC.

The chain carries TRBV9 and TRBJ2-1; 7 bases align to TRBD2. Germline assignment: CDR1 SGDLS and CDR2 YYNGEE. After removal of 3 bases from V and 2 bases from J, the junction contained 5 bases not matched to a gene. The CDR3 sequence is 15 residues long. This CDR3 reads CASSEASGTYNEQFF. In DNA form, the CDR3 reads TGTGCCAGCAGCGAGGCTAGCGGAACCTACAATGAGCAGTTCTTC. Complete variable domain (other parts from reference TRBV9 and TRBJ2-1): DSGVTQTPKHLITATGQRVTLRCSPRSGDLSVYWYQQSLDQGLQFLIQYYNGEERAKGNILERFSAQQFPDLHSELNLSSLELGDSALYFCASSEASGTYNEQFFGPGTRLTVL.

The chain employs TRBV6-5 and TRBJ2-2; the match to TRBD1 covers 7 bases. Germline V CDR1 and CDR2: MNHEY, SVGAGI. Trimming took 6 bases from V and 9 from J; bases not matched to a gene: 7. This CDR3 is 13 amino acids long. CDR3 region: CASSRRQGWELFF. The DNA of the CDR3 is TGTGCCAGCAGCCGTCGACAGGGCTGGGAGCTGTTTTTT.

This chain joins TRBV2 and TRBJ1-1; D not resolved. Germline lookup yields CDR1 SNHLY and CDR2 FYNNEI. This CDR3 has 12 residues. Trimming took 6 bases from V and 11 from J, leaving 16 bases between them. The CDR3 DNA follows: TGTGCCAGCAGACCTAGCTCGGGTCGGGCTTTCTTT. This codes for CASRPSSGRAFF.

The count of this clone is one. This rearrangement joins TRBV7-2 to TRBJ1-5; 12 bases are a match to TRBD1. The CDR3 runs 16 residues. J was trimmed by 6 bases and V by 4 bases; bases with no gene match: 7. In germline, CDR1 is SGHTA, CDR2 FQGNSA. Here the CDR3 reads CASSSAGQGASQPQHF. The CDR3 DNA reads as TGTGCCAGCAGCTCTGCGGGACAGGGGGCTAGTCAGCCCCAGCATTTT.

The rearrangement joins TRBV5-1 to TRBJ2-2; 7 nucleotides agree with TRBD2. Looked up from germline, CDR1 is SGHRS and CDR2 is YFSETQ. The V gene end was trimmed by 3 bases and the J gene end by 6 bases; junction bases not matched to a gene: 14. This CDR3 has 17 residues. The CDR3 loop reads CASSSLLGEGNAGELFF. CDR3 DNA: TGCGCCAGCAGCTCGCTTCTAGGGGAGGGAAACGCCGGGGAGCTGTTTTTT.